The present entry profiles one T cell receptor beta chain with its context. As yet, its antigen is unknown. The CDR3 runs to 12 residues. V was shortened by 0 bases and J by 4 bases, with 6 bases between the two germline ends. Germline-derived CDR1 and CDR2 are GTSNPN and SVGIG (reference sequence). The sample comes from a study of cytomegalovirus exposure and HLA in healthy donors. Study context: Earlier work reported roughly 120 million unique TCR beta sequences from some 170 million T cells. For the roughly 400 genotyped donors, roughly 80% fell within the Caucasian-associated ancestry cluster. The study, taken as a whole, reports: When a later analysis compared HLA-associated TCR beta chains with equally common others, the HLA-associated chains turned out to be more clonally expanded and to have lower generation probabilities.

The PCR employed 60 Vbeta primers together with 13 Jbeta primers. The table came from immunoSEQ multiplex PCR; TCRdb's copy has only in-frame clones and leaves some out. The sample holds approximately 130,000 clones, approximately 85% seen once. The receptor's source is a woman aged 25 to 39 in good health and CMV-seropositive. The chain recombines TRBV30 with TRBJ2-5, with a possible D match to TRBD2 (6 bases). Material: PBMCs. For the CDR3, the DNA is TGTGCCTGGAGTGTAGCGGGAGAGACCCAGTACTTC. As protein: CAWSVAGETQYF.